Reported below is one T cell receptor beta chain. After extraction with the RNeasy kit, roughly 0.45 to 1 ug of the RNA was reverse transcribed using random hexamers. immunoSEQ multiplex PCR amplified TCR beta CDR3 across 54 Vbeta, 13 Jbeta. TCRdb called the immunoSEQ multiplex PCR reads again in MiXCR, with one record for every CDR3 protein. Of roughly 200,000 distinct CDR3 sequences listed, about 91% are singletons. This entry comes from a study of CD8 T cells in Susac syndrome. Looking at the study overall: Within the sequenced Susac syndrome patient group, five or six exhibited active disease and fewer than 10 were in remission.

TEMRA cells were enriched by FACS, and CD4+ and CD8+ T cells were negatively isolated. The sequenced material came from CD4+ T cells from PBMCs. This receptor was taken from a human donor with Susac syndrome.

CDR3 loop: CASSIQPNTFYGYTF. In DNA form, the CDR3 reads TGTGCCAGTAGTATCCAACCGAATACTTTCTATGGCTACACCTTC. The V gene is TRBV19, the J gene TRBJ1-2, with D unclear. In germline, CDR1 is LNHDA, CDR2 SQIVND (reference sequence). V shed 3 bases and J shed 4 bases, with 15 bases lying between them. The CDR3 is 15 residues long.